Each of the 16 T cell receptor beta chains below was sequenced from the same sample in a study of blood T cells in healthy people across ages. For the second PCR, which ran for roughly 6 to 12 cycles, a sample-barcoded 5' primer and a J-beta primer mix were used. TCRdb re-called the 5' RACE reads with MiXCR, one entry per CDR3 protein. The top ten clones hold roughly 12% of a sample with fewer than 750,000 distinct CDR3 sequences, roughly half of them seen once. Input material: blood. Every receptor here comes from a woman aged 80 or older in good health.

Many counts were recorded for this clonotype. The chain couples TRBV29-1 to TRBJ2-5; TRBD1 agrees at 11 bases. Germline CDR1 SQVTM, CDR2 ANQGSEA. V lost 8 bases to trimming and J lost 4 bases; unmatched junction nucleotides: 6. This CDR3 comprises 13 residues. In DNA, the CDR3 is TGCAGCTATGGACAGGGGGCTGGAGAGACCCAGTACTTC. Amino acid sequence: CSYGQGAGETQYF. Together with reference TRBV29-1 and TRBJ2-5, the CDR3 gives the full variable domain: SAVISQKPSRDICQRGTSLTIQCQVDSQVTMMFWYRQQPGQSLTLIATANQGSEATYESGFVIDKFPISRPNLTFSTLTVSNMSPEDSSIYLCSYGQGAGETQYFGPGTRLLVL.

Many counts were recorded for this clonotype. V usage is TRBV27 and J usage is TRBJ2-7; the D gene is possibly TRBD1 (6 bases). Trimming shortened V by 5 bases and J by 6 bases, and 14 bases separated the two germline ends. Per germline, CDR1 MNHEY and CDR2 SMNVEV (reference sequence). The CDR3 loop spans 13 amino acids. The CDR3 sequence is CASSPGQFFEQYF. CDR3 nucleotides: TGTGCCAGCAGTCCAGGACAGTTTTTCGAGCAGTACTTC.

This clonotype was observed many times. The chain joins TRBV20-1 to TRBJ1-1, with D maybe TRBD1 (6 bases). CDR1 DFQATT and CDR2 SNEGSKA come from the germline V gene (reference sequence). Trimming stripped 4 bases from V and 6 bases from J, with 21 bases between. The CDR3 loop spans 15 amino acids. CDR3 residues: CSATHQGLGESEAFF. The CDR3 bases are TGCAGTGCTACCCACCAGGGGCTGGGAGAGTCTGAAGCTTTCTTT.

A note on this clonotype: An end of the junction does not agree with germline; a read error may underlie this. The rearrangement links TRBV18 to TRBJ2-4; D unresolved. TRBJ2-7 explains the end of the DNA better; the J call may be wrong. CDR3 size: 14 residues. Germline values: CDR1 KGHSH, CDR2 LQKENI. The CDR3 is CTSSLGSAWGEQYF. Written as DNA, the CDR3 is TGTACCAGCTCGCTAGGGTCGGCGTGGGGCGAGCAGTACTTC.

The V gene is TRBV20-1, the J gene TRBJ2-5, with TRBD2 identical over 8 bases. From germline, CDR1 is DFQATT and CDR2 SNEGSKA (reference sequence). With V trimmed by 0 bases and J by 4 bases, 4 bases remained unmatched. The CDR3 totals 14 residues. The CDR3 loop is CSARDRLAGETQYF. In DNA, the CDR3 is TGCAGTGCTAGAGATCGGCTAGCGGGAGAGACCCAGTACTTC.

The chain combines TRBV7-2 with TRBJ2-7, with 14 bases matching TRBD2. The J call is doubtful: the DNA matches TRBJ2-5 better. The CDR3 totals 17 residues. In germline, CDR1 is SGHTA, CDR2 FQGNSA. The CDR3 DNA sequence: TGTGCCAGCAGCCGTAGTAAGACTAGCGGGGGGGCTGAGACCCAGTACTTC. It specifies CASSRSKTSGGAETQYF.

CDR3: CASSLGQTGVYEQYF. The CDR3 DNA sequence: TGTGCCAGCAGTTTAGGCCAGACAGGGGTCTACGAGCAGTACTTC. The chain couples TRBV28 to TRBJ2-4; 8 positions match TRBD1. Matching the DNA end better, TRBJ2-7 makes the J call doubtful. CDR3 size: 15 residues. In germline, CDR1 is MDHEN, CDR2 SYDVKM.

The rearrangement joins TRBV7-2 to TRBJ1-1, with D tentatively TRBD1 (5 bases). V was cut by 8 bases and J by 2 bases, with 12 bases left in between. The CDR3 runs to 13 residues. Germline loops: CDR1 SGHTA, CDR2 FQGNSA. The CDR3 nucleotides read TGTGCCAGCTGGCTCCGGGGCAACACTGAAGCTTTCTTT. This sequence encodes CASWLRGNTEAFF.

The V call is TRBV5-1, the J call TRBJ2-1; 7 bases are shared with TRBD1. CDR1 and CDR2 (germline): SGHRS, YFSETQ. This CDR3 is built from 15 residues. The junction had 10 bases not matched to a gene; V was cut back by 4 bases and J by 6 bases. Written as DNA, the CDR3 is TGCGCCAGCAGCCTCCAGGGACAGACTCTCAATGAGCAGTTCTTC. It is translated as CASSLQGQTLNEQFF.

As for this clonotype: Given a much more abundant clone one base away, this may be a read error. The chain couples TRBV2 to TRBJ2-3, with D unclear. V lost 11 bases to trimming and J lost 1 base, with 13 bases between them. The CDR3 has 13 residues. CDR1 and CDR2 (germline): SNHLY, FYNNEI. The CDR3 DNA is TGTGCCCGCAAACCAGTCGGCACAGATACGCAGTATTTT. Encoded protein: CARKPVGTDTQYF.

This clonotype was recorded a few times. The chain carries TRBV4-1 and TRBJ1-3; TRBD1 matches at 8 bases. CDR1 is MGHRA and CDR2 is YSYEKL in the germline V gene. The CDR3 runs to 17 residues. V dropped 1 base and J dropped 3; count of bases not matched to a gene: 8. The CDR3 loop is CASSQGGTGSFGNTIYF. CDR3 sequence (DNA): TGCGCCAGCAGCCAAGGAGGGACAGGCTCTTTTGGAAACACCATATATTTT.

Worth noting for this clonotype: A much larger clone lies one base from this, so it may be a read error. V is TRBV25-1 and J is TRBJ2-7, with D possibly matching TRBD2 (5 bases). V gave up 4 bases and J gave up 4 bases, with 20 bases separating them. The CDR3 runs to 16 residues. Germline CDR1 and CDR2: MGHDK and SYGVNS. The CDR3 spells CASSAEVASGSYEQYF. The CDR3 DNA reads as TGTGCCAGCAGTGCAGAAGTAGCGAGCGGATCGTACGAGCAGTACTTC.

V usage is TRBV4-2 and J usage is TRBJ2-1; 8 bases map to TRBD1. The J call may be in error: the DNA end matches TRBJ2-7 better. Germline loops: CDR1 LGHNA, CDR2 YNFKEQ. CDR3 length equals 15 residues. The CDR3 protein is CASSQDSQGATEQYF. In DNA form, the CDR3 reads TGTGCCAGCAGCCAAGATAGTCAGGGGGCCACCGAGCAGTACTTC.

As for this clonotype: A much larger clone lies one base from this, so it may be a read error. The CDR3 reads CVSSFNRGSTDTQYF. The DNA of the CDR3 is TGTGTCAGCAGTTTTAACAGGGGGAGCACAGATACGCAGTATTTT. The chain combines TRBV2 with TRBJ2-3; 8 positions match TRBD1. The CDR3 loop spans 15 amino acids. Per germline, CDR1 SNHLY and CDR2 FYNNEI.

The CDR3 spells CASCPTGRHGYTF. The DNA of the CDR3 is TGTGCCAGCTGTCCTACCGGGCGGCATGGCTACACCTTC. The V call is TRBV25-1, the J call TRBJ1-2; D is uncertain. The germline CDR1 and CDR2 sequences are MGHDK and SYGVNS. This CDR3 is 13 amino acids long. The V end was cut by 8 bases, the J end by 6 bases, with 16 bases between.

To note about this clonotype: A much larger clonotype is one base distant, so this may be a read error. The V gene is TRBV6-1, the J gene TRBJ1-4, with a tentative D call TRBD1 (6 bases). CDR1 is MNHNS, CDR2 SASEGT, per germline. The CDR3 has 14 amino acids. This CDR3 is CASHREATNERLFF. The CDR3 nucleotides read TGTGCCAGCCACAGGGAGGCAACTAATGAAAGACTGTTTTTT.